This TCR beta chain originates from a study of blood T cells in healthy people across ages. In the study overall: The template switching approach captured approximately one barcoded beta molecule for every two T cells.

Regarding this clonotype: Its matching antigen is unknown.

General study results and limits: Age showed a roughly linear inverse relationship with TCR beta diversity per million T cells.

For the second PCR, which ran for about 7 to 11 cycles, a sample-barcoded 5' primer and a J-beta primer mix were used. Unique molecular identifiers of 12 random nucleotides labeled each cDNA. TCRdb ran MiXCR on the 5' RACE reads and lists one entry per CDR3 protein. In the table there are approximately 800,000 distinct CDR3 sequences, approximately 35% of which are singletons. CDR1 is LGHDT, CDR2 YNNKEL, per germline (reference sequence). The CDR3 sequence is 13 residues long. V was clipped by 0 bases and J by 5 bases, with 8 bases between them. V gene TRBV3-1 combines with J gene TRBJ2-7; D is ambiguous. This TCR was recovered from a young man in good health. Sequencing was done on a sample of blood. CDR3 in amino acids: CASSQDHGDEQYF. The CDR3 coding sequence is TGTGCCAGCAGCCAAGATCATGGGGACGAGCAGTACTTC.